These 5 T cell receptor beta chains were all obtained from the same sample, sequenced in a study of CD4+ T cells in melanoma. Clones were sequenced by immunoSEQ multiplex PCR, and TCRdb holds only the in-frame ones, with some missing. The data contain 10,000 or so clones, roughly two thirds of them singletons. Sequences were obtained from cells from a culture (not recorded whether cultured in vitro). The receptors shown here come from a human donor with melanoma.

This clone was seen a single time. This chain joins TRBV6-5 and TRBJ2-7; D possibly uses TRBD1 or TRBD2 (5 bases each). Germline V CDR1 and CDR2: MNHEY, SVGAGI. This CDR3 comprises 14 residues. The ends were cut back, 10 bases at V and 4 bases at J, with 20 bases in the middle. The CDR3 here is CATLGGGARYEQYF. CDR3 nucleotide sequence: TGTGCCACCCTTGGTGGGGGAGCTAGATACGAGCAGTACTTC.

The chain couples TRBV2 to TRBJ2-7; D call uncertain. Trimming took 5 bases from V and 5 from J, leaving 10 bases between them. The germline gives CDR1 SNHLY, CDR2 FYNNEI. The CDR3 contains 12 residues. CDR3 DNA: TGTGCCAGCAGTCCGCTGGGGAACGAGCAGTACTTC. Translation: CASSPLGNEQYF.

The J gene is TRBJ2-1, the V gene TRBV11-2, with no clear D. This CDR3 has 15 residues. V shed 1 base and J shed 5 bases, with 12 bases lying between them. Germline CDR1 SGHAT, CDR2 FQNNGV. The CDR3, as DNA: TGTGCCAGCAGCTTAGTCCCAGCAACCCACAATGAGCAGTTCTTC. Protein sequence: CASSLVPATHNEQFF.

This clone has a handful of counts. V and J are TRBV27 and TRBJ2-5, with D unresolved. The CDR3 contains 12 residues. The V end lost 8 bases, the J end lost 5 bases, and 12 bases lay between the germline ends. Germline loops: CDR1 MNHEY, CDR2 SMNVEV (reference sequence). CDR3 amino acids: CASGPLGETQYF. The CDR3 DNA follows: TGTGCCAGCGGACCCCTTGGGGAGACCCAGTACTTC.

Points on this clone: An end of the junction does not agree with germline; a read error may underlie this. J is TRBJ1-1 and V is TRBV6-5; 7 nucleotides match TRBD1. Per germline, CDR1 MNHEY and CDR2 SVGAGI. This CDR3 is 15 amino acids long. CDR3 protein: CASSYSGGMNTEAFF. CDR3 nucleotide sequence: TGTGCCAGCAGCTACTCAGGGGGGATGAACACTGAAGCTTTCTTT.